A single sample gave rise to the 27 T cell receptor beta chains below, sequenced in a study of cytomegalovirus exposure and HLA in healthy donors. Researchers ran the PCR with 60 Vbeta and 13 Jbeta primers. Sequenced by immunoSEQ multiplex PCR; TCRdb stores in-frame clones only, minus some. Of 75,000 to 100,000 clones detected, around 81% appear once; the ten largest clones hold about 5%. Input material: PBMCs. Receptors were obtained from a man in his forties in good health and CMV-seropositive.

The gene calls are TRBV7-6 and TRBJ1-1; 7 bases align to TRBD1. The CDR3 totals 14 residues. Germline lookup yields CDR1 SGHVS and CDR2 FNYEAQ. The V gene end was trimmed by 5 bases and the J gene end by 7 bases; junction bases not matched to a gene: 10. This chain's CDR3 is CASSPAQGTGEAFF. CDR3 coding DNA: TGTGCCAGCAGCCCCGCACAGGGGACCGGTGAAGCTTTCTTT.

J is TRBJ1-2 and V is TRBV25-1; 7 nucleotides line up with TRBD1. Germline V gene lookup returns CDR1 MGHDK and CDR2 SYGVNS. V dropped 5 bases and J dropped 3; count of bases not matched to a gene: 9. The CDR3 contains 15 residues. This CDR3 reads CASSKGGTEDYGYTF. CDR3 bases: TGTGCCAGCAGTAAAGGGGGGACAGAAGACTATGGCTACACCTTC.

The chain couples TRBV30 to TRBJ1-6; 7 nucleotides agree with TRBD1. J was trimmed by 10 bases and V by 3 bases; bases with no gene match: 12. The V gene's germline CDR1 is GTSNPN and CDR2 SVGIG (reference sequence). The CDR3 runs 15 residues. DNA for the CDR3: TGTGCCTGGAGCACCGGACAGGCGCGTCGCTCACCCCTCCACTTT. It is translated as CAWSTGQARRSPLHF.

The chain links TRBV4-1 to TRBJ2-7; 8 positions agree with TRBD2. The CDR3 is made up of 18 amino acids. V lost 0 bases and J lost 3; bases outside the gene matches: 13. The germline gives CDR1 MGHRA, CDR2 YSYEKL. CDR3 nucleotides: TGCGCCAGCAGCCAAGATAACCTCAGAGCCGGGACTAGCTACGAGCAGTACTTC. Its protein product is CASSQDNLRAGTSYEQYF.

CDR3 nucleotides: TGCGCCAGCAGCGTCGGACAGGGGTCTGGAAACACCATATATTTT. The encoded protein is CASSVGQGSGNTIYF. The chain is built from TRBV5-1 and TRBJ1-3; TRBD1 aligns across 9 bases. The CDR3 runs 15 residues. V was pared by 4 bases and J by 1 base, with 3 bases of the junction left unmatched. Germline values: CDR1 SGHRS, CDR2 YFSETQ.

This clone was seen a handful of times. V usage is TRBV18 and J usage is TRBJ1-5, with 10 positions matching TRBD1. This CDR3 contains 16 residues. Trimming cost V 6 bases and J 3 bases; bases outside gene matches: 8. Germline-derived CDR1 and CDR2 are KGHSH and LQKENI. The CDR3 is CASSGGTGVDNQPQHF. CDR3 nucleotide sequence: TGTGCCAGCTCGGGCGGGACAGGGGTGGACAATCAGCCCCAGCATTTT.

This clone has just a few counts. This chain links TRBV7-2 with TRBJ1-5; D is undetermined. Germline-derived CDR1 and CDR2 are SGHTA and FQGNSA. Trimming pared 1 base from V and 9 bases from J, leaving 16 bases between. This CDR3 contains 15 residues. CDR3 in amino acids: CASSLDPQITRPQHF. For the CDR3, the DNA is TGTGCCAGCAGCTTAGATCCACAGATTACTCGGCCCCAGCATTTT.

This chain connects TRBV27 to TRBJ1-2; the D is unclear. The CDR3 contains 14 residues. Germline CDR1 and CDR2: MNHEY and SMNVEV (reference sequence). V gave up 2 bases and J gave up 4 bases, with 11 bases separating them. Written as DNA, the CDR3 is TGTGCCAGCAGTTTAAACGGTCGGGGCTATGGCTACACCTTC. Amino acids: CASSLNGRGYGYTF.

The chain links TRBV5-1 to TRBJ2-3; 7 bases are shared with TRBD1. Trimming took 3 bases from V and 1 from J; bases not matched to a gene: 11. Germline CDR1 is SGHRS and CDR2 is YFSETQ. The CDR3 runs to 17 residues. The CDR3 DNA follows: TGCGCCAGCAGCTATGGATCCTCCCAGGGGGGCACAGATACGCAGTATTTT. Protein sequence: CASSYGSSQGGTDTQYF.

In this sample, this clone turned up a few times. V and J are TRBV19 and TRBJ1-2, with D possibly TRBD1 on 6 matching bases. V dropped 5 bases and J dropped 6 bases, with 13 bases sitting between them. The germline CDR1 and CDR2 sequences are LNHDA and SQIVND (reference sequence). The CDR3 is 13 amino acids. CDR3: CASSRDTVNGYTF. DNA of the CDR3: TGTGCCAGTAGTCGGGACACCGTGAATGGCTACACCTTC.

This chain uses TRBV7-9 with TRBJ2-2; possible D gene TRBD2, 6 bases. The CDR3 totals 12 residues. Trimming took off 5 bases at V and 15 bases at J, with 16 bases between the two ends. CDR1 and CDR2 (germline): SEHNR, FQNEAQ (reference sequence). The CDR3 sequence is CASSGGEPRVFF. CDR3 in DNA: TGTGCCAGCAGCGGCGGGGAACCTCGGGTGTTTTTT.

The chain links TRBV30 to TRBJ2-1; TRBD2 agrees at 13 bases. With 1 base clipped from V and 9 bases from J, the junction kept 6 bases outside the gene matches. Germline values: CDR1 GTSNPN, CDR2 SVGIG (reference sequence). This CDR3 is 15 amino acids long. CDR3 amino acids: CAWSAGTSGVGEQFF. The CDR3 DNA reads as TGTGCCTGGAGTGCGGGGACTAGCGGGGTTGGTGAGCAGTTCTTC.

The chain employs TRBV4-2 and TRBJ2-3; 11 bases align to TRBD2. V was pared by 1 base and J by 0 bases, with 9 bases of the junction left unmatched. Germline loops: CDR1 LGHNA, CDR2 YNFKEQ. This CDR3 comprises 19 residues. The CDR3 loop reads CASSQVSSGGTYSTDTQYF. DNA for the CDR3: TGTGCCAGCAGCCAAGTTTCTAGCGGGGGGACTTATAGCACAGATACGCAGTATTTT.

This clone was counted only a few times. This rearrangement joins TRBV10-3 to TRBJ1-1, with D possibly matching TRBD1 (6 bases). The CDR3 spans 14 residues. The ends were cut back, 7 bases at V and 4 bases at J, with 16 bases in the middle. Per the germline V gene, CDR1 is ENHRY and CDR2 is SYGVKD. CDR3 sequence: CAIKGTSKGTEAFF. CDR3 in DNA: TGTGCCATCAAAGGGACATCCAAGGGCACTGAAGCTTTCTTT.

CDR3 sequence: CASSSTGTANSPLHF. CDR3 DNA: TGTGCCAGCAGCTCCACCGGGACAGCTAATTCACCCCTCCACTTT. The chain employs TRBV7-3 and TRBJ1-6; the match to TRBD1 covers 7 bases. Germline loops: CDR1 SGHTA, CDR2 FQGTGA. Unmatched junction bases numbered 6, after V lost 4 bases and J lost 6 bases. CDR3 length: 15 amino acids.

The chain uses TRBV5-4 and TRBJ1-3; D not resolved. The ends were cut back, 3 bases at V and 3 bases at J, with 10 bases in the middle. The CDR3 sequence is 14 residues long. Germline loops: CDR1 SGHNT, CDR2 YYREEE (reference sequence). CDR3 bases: TGTGCCAGCAGCTCCGGGGATTATGGAAACACCATATATTTT. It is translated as CASSSGDYGNTIYF.

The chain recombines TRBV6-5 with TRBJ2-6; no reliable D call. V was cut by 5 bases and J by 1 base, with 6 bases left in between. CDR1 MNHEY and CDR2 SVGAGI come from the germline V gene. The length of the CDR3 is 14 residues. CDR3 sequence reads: CASSALSGANVLTF. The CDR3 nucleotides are TGTGCCAGCAGTGCCCTATCTGGGGCCAACGTCCTGACTTTC.

The CDR3, as DNA: TGTGCCAGCAGCCCTCGGGAGACCCAGTACTTC. Its protein product is CASSPRETQYF. The chain has TRBV7-2 and TRBJ2-5; no reliable D call. The V end was cut by 5 bases, the J end by 5 bases, with 6 bases between. The CDR3 has 11 residues. Germline-derived CDR1 and CDR2 are SGHTA and FQGNSA.

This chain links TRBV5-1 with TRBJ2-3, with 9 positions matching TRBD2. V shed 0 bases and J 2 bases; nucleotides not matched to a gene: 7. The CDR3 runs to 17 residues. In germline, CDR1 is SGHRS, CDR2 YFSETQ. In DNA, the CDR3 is TGCGCCAGCAGCTTGGGAGTAGCGGGGGTGGCCACAGATACGCAGTATTTT. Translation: CASSLGVAGVATDTQYF.

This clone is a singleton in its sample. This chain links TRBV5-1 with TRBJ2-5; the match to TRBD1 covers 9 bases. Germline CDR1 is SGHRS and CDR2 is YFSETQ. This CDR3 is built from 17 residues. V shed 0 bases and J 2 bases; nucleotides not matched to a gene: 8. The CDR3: CASSLAGQGGGQETQYF. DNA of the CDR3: TGCGCCAGCAGCTTGGCGGGACAGGGTGGAGGGCAAGAGACCCAGTACTTC.

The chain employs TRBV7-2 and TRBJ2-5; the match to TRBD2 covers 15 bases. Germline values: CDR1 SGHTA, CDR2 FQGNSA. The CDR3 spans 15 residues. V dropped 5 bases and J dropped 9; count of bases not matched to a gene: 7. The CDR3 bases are TGTGCCAGCAGCGCCGGACTAGCGGGAGGGCCGGCCCAGTACTTC. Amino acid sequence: CASSAGLAGGPAQYF.

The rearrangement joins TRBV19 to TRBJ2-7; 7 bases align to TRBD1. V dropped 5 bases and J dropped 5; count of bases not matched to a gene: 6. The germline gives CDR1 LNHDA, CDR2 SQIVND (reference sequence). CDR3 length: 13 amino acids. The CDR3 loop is CASSSDRAHEQYF. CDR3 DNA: TGTGCCAGTAGTTCTGACAGGGCCCACGAGCAGTACTTC.

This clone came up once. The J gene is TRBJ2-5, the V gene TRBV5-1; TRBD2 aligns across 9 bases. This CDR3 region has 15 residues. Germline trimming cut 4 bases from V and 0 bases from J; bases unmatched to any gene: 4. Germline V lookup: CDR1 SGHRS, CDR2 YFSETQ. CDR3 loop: CASSGLAGDQETQYF. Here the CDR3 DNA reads TGCGCCAGCAGCGGTTTAGCGGGGGACCAAGAGACCCAGTACTTC.

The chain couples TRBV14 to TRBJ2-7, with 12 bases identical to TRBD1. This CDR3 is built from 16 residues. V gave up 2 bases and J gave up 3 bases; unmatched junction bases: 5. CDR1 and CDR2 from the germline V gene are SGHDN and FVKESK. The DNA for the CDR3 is TGTGCCAGCAGCCAAAACCGGGACAGGGGGCTCTACGAGCAGTACTTC. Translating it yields CASSQNRDRGLYEQYF.

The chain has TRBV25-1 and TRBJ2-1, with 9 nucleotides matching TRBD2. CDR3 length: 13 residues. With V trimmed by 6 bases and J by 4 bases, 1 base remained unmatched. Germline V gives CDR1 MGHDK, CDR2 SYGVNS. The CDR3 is CASRAGGYNEQFF. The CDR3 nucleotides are TGTGCCAGCAGAGCGGGAGGATACAATGAGCAGTTCTTC.

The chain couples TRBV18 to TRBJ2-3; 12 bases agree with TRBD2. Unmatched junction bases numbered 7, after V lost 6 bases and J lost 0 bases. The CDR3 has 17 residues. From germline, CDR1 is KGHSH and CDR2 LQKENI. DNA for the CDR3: TGTGCCAGCTCGCGTAGGACTAGCGGGGTTAGCACAGATACGCAGTATTTT. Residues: CASSRRTSGVSTDTQYF.

DNA of the CDR3: TGTGCCAGCAGTTTAGGCACAGCCAACTATGGCTACACCTTC. It translates to CASSLGTANYGYTF. This rearrangement joins TRBV28 to TRBJ1-2; D is unclear. Germline V CDR1 and CDR2: MDHEN, SYDVKM. The CDR3 covers 14 residues. Trimming removed 2 bases from V and 2 bases from J, with 9 bases in between.